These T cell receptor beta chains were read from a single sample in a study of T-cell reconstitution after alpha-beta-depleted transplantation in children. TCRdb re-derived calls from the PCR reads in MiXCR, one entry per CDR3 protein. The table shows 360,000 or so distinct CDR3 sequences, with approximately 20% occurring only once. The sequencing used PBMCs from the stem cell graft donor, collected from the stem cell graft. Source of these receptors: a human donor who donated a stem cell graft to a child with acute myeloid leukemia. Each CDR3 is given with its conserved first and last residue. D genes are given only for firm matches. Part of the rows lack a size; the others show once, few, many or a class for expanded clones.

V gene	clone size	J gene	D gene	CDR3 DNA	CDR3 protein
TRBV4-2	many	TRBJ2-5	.	TGTGCCAGCAGCCAAGGAGGGAGAGAGACCCAGTACTTC	CASSQGGRETQYF
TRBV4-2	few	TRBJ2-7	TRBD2	TGTGCCAGCAGCCAAGATGGGGGACTAGCGGGAGTTCGCTACGAGCAGTACTTC	CASSQDGGLAGVRYEQYF
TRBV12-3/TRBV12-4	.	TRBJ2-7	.	TGTGCCAGCAGTTTAGACACCGGGGCACCTTCCTACGAGCAGTACTTC	CASSLDTGAPSYEQYF
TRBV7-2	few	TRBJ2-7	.	TGTGCCAGCAGCTCCCGTTCAGGCCTCTCCTACGAGCAGTACTTC	CASSSRSGLSYEQYF
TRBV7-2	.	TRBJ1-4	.	TGTGCCAGCAGCTTAGGGGGTGCCGGGCCTCAGTTTTTT	CASSLGGAGPQFF
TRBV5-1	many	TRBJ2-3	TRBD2	TGCGCCAGCCGACTAGCGGGAGAGGCAGATACGCAGTATTTT	CASRLAGEADTQYF
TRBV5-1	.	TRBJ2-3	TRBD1	TGCGCCAGCAGAACAGGGGGAACAGATACGCAGTATTTT	CASRTGGTDTQYF
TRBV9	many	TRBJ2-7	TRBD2	TGTGCCAGCAGCGTAGCACTAGCGGGAGGCGAGCAGTACTTC	CASSVALAGGEQYF
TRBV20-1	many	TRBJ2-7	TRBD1	TGCAGTGCCGGATCCTCAACAGGGGGCTACAACGAGCAGTACTTC	CSAGSSTGGYNEQYF
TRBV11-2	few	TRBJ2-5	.	TGTGCCAGCAGCTCACCTATAGGGGTAGCGGAATCCCCAGAGACCCAGTACTTC	CASSSPIGVAESPETQYF
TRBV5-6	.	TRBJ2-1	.	TGTGCCAGCAGCTTGGCCATTGCCAGGGCCAATGAGCAGTTCTTC	CASSLAIARANEQFF
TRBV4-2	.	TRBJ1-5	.	TGTGCCAGCAGCCAAGGGGTGGGCAATCAGCCCCAGCATTTT	CASSQGVGNQPQHF
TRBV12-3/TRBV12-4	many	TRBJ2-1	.	TGTGCCAGCAGTTTAGGTAGGGGTCGAGATGAGCAGTTCTTC	CASSLGRGRDEQFF
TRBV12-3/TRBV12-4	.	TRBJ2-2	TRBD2	TGTGCCAGCAGCCGGAGGAGGGACTACGACGGGGAGCTGTTTTTT	CASSRRRDYDGELFF
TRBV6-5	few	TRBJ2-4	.	TGTGCCAGCAGTTCCGTCGAGATAGCCAAAAACATTCAGTACTTC	CASSSVEIAKNIQYF
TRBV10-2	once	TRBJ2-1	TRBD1	TGCGCCAGCGGGCGGGGACAGGGAAATGAGCAGTTCTTC	CASGRGQGNEQFF
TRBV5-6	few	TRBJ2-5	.	TGTGCCAGCAGCTTGGGCCTATGGGGACAAGAGACCCAGTACTTC	CASSLGLWGQETQYF
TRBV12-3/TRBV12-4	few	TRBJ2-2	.	TGTGCCAGCAGTTCCACTTTGGGCGGGGAGCTGTTTTTT	CASSSTLGGELFF
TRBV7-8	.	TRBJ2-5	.	TGTGCCAGCAGCCCCTGGCGGGCTCTCCAAGAGACCCAGTACTTC	CASSPWRALQETQYF
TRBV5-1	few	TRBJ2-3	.	TGCGCCAGCAGCTTGAACAGGGAGAGCACAGATACGCAGTATTTT	CASSLNRESTDTQYF
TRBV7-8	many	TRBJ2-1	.	TGTGCCAGCAGCTTAGGTAGGGTATTGGTCAATGAGCAGTTCTTC	CASSLGRVLVNEQFF
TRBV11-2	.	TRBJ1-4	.	TGTGCCAGCAGCTTAGACATACCCGGGGGGACTAATGAAAAACTGTTTTTT	CASSLDIPGGTNEKLFF
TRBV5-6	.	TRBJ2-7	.	TGTGCCAGCAGCTTGAGGTTAAACCCATTCGACGAGCAGTACTTC	CASSLRLNPFDEQYF
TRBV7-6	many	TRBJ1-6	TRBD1	TGTGCCAGCAGCTTAGCGGTGGTGAAGGGACAGCCTGGTTCACCCCTCCACTTT	CASSLAVVKGQPGSPLHF
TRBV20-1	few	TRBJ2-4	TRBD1	TGCAGTGCTAGACCTTGGACAGGGGGGGTGGACATTCAGTACTTC	CSARPWTGGVDIQYF